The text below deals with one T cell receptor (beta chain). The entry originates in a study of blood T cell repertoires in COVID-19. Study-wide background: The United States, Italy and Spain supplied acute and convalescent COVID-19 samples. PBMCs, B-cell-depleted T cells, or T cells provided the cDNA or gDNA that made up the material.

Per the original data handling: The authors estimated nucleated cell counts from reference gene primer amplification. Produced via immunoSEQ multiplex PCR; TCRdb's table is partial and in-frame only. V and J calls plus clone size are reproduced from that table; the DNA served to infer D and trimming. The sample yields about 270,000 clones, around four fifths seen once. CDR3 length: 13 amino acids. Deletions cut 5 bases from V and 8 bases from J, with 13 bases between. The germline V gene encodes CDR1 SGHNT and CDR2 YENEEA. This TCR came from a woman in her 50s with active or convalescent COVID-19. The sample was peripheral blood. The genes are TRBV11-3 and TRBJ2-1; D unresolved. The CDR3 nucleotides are TGTGCCAGCAGCCCCGAGACACGCGATGAGCAGTTCTTC. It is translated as CASSPETRDEQFF.